The 13 T cell receptor beta chains listed next were all sequenced from one sample in a study of T-cell reconstitution after alpha-beta-depleted transplantation in children. The authors prepared the TCRbeta library with unique molecular identifiers. TCRdb re-derived calls from the PCR reads in MiXCR, one entry per CDR3 protein. Counted here are around 270,000 distinct CDR3 sequences, over 9.5% occurring once; the ten biggest clones make up 7.5%. The sequenced sample was PBMCs, obtained before TCRalphabeta/CD19-depleted stem cell transplant. All receptors derive from a boy less than two years old with acute myeloid leukemia, due to receive a stem cell transplant.

This clonotype was detected many times. This rearrangement joins TRBV5-1 to TRBJ2-7; no definite D call. The V end lost 4 bases, the J end lost 1 base, and 3 bases lay between the germline ends. Per the germline V gene, CDR1 is SGHRS and CDR2 is YFSETQ. This CDR3 has 11 amino acids. CDR3 in DNA: TGCGCCAGCAGCAATTCCTACGAGCAGTACTTC. It yields the protein CASSNSYEQYF.

This clonotype was counted ten times or more. The chain links TRBV5-1 to TRBJ2-6; D tentatively fits TRBD1 or TRBD2 (5 bases each). CDR1 is SGHRS and CDR2 is YFSETQ in the germline V gene. V was pared by 1 base and J by 4 bases, with 9 bases between. The CDR3 has 15 residues. CDR3 in DNA: TGCGCCAGCAGCTTGATGGGGGTCGGGGCCAACGTCCTGACTTTC. Translated, it gives CASSLMGVGANVLTF.

This clonotype was seen at least ten times. V usage is TRBV5-1 and J usage is TRBJ2-5, with D possibly being TRBD2 (6 bases). V gave up 0 bases and J gave up 7 bases, with 22 bases separating them. The CDR3 loop spans 17 amino acids. Germline V gives CDR1 SGHRS, CDR2 YFSETQ. CDR3 bases: TGCGCCAGCAGCTTGGGGGAGCGGGTTTTTGCCAAGTCGACCCAGTACTTC. It is translated as CASSLGERVFAKSTQYF.

The CDR3 sequence is CASYSRSTDTQYF. For the CDR3, the DNA is TGTGCCAGCTATAGCCGTAGCACAGATACGCAGTATTTT. This chain connects TRBV18 to TRBJ2-3; D is ambiguous. Germline CDR1 and CDR2: KGHSH and LQKENI. CDR3 length: 13 amino acids. Deletions cut 7 bases from V and 0 bases from J, with 8 bases between.

The table lists this clonotype with many counts. J is TRBJ1-4 and V is TRBV7-2, with D unresolved. The CDR3 totals 14 residues. V was cut by 0 bases and J by 4 bases, with 6 bases left in between. Germline loops: CDR1 SGHTA, CDR2 FQGNSA. The CDR3 DNA is TGTGCCAGCAGCTTAGCAGGGCTTAATGAAAAACTGTTTTTT. It specifies CASSLAGLNEKLFF.

In this sample, this clonotype turned up many times. The genes are TRBV29-1 and TRBJ1-6; D may be TRBD1 (5 bases). This CDR3 comprises 12 residues. Deletions cut 3 bases from V and 11 bases from J, with 11 bases between. Germline V gives CDR1 SQVTM, CDR2 ANQGSEA. The CDR3 DNA follows: TGCAGCGTTGACGGGAGGGGTCCACCCCTCCACTTT. It codes for CSVDGRGPPLHF.

Many counts were recorded for this clonotype. The rearrangement joins TRBV10-3 to TRBJ1-1, with 8 bases matching TRBD1. The CDR3 loop spans 14 amino acids. Unmatched junction bases numbered 11, after V lost 6 bases and J lost 8 bases. Germline V gene sequence: CDR1 ENHRY, CDR2 SYGVKD. The CDR3 DNA follows: TGTGCCATCAGGGACAGGGAGGGAAGTTCAGAAGCTTTCTTT. Protein product: CAIRDREGSSEAFF.

This clonotype appeared a few times. The chain recombines TRBV11-3 with TRBJ2-7; D unresolved. The CDR3 consists of 12 residues. CDR1 and CDR2 (germline): SGHNT, YENEEA. The V gene lost 2 bases and the J gene lost 6 bases, with 8 bases spanning the gap. CDR3 loop: CASSLKFSEQYF. DNA for the CDR3: TGTGCCAGCAGCTTAAAGTTTAGCGAGCAGTACTTC.

This chain uses TRBV28 with TRBJ2-6; D may be TRBD2 (7 bases). Germline V gene sequence: CDR1 MDHEN, CDR2 SYDVKM. V lost 4 bases, J lost 3 bases, and 10 bases lay in between. The CDR3 runs 15 residues. The CDR3 DNA reads as TGTGCCAGCAGTTCGGGGGGCGGTGGGGCCAACGTCCTGACTTTC. Protein: CASSSGGGGANVLTF. The variable domain in full, completed from reference TRBV28 and TRBJ2-6, reads DVKVTQSSRYLVKRTGEKVFLECVQDMDHENMFWYRQDPGLGLRLIYFSYDVKMKEKGDIPEGYSVSREKKERFSLILESASTNQTSMYLCASSSGGGGANVLTFGAGSRLTVL.

This clonotype showed up many times. The chain uses TRBV7-6 and TRBJ2-7, with 9 bases that match TRBD2. V dropped 4 bases and J dropped 3; count of bases not matched to a gene: 4. CDR1 and CDR2 from the germline V gene are SGHVS and FNYEAQ. This CDR3 region has 14 residues. The CDR3 sequence is CASSSASGNYEQYF. The DNA for the CDR3 is TGTGCCAGCAGCTCCGCTAGCGGGAACTACGAGCAGTACTTC.

The V and J genes are TRBV7-2 and TRBJ2-5; TRBD1 might be the D (5 bases). This CDR3 spans 15 amino acids. Per germline, CDR1 SGHTA and CDR2 FQGNSA. V dropped 4 bases and J dropped 5 bases, with 17 bases sitting between them. CDR3 nucleotides: TGTGCCAGCAGCTACATCTTAGGGGAACGGGAGACCCAGTACTTC. Translated, it gives CASSYILGERETQYF.

This clonotype was counted at least ten times. CDR3 sequence: CASSSPNTGELFF. CDR3 coding DNA: TGTGCCAGCAGCTCACCCAACACCGGGGAGCTGTTTTTT. The V gene is TRBV7-9, the J gene TRBJ2-2; D is unresolved. CDR3 size: 13 residues. The V end lost 4 bases, the J end lost 2 bases, and 5 bases lay between the germline ends. Per the germline V gene, CDR1 is SEHNR and CDR2 is FQNEAQ (reference sequence).

This clonotype was picked up a small number of times. The J gene is TRBJ2-1, the V gene TRBV7-3; 8 nucleotides line up with TRBD1. After removal of 2 bases from V and 9 bases from J, the junction contained 3 bases not matched to a gene. Germline CDR1 is SGHTA and CDR2 is FQGTGA. This CDR3 spans 13 amino acids. CDR3 DNA sequence: TGTGCCAGCAGCTTACCAGGACAGGGTGAGCAGTTCTTC. Its translation is CASSLPGQGEQFF.